This entry lists 27 T cell receptor beta chains sequenced from one sample in a study of blood T cells in healthy people across ages. With a J-beta primer mix and a sample-barcoded 5' primer, a second PCR ran roughly 6 to 11 cycles. TCRdb redid the calling of the 5' RACE reads with MiXCR, one entry per CDR3 protein. This sample has about 690,000 distinct CDR3 sequences, with roughly two fifths found just once. The specimen was blood. All receptors derive from a man aged 80 or over in good health.

There are a few counts of this clonotype. This rearrangement joins TRBV6-2 or TRBV6-3 to TRBJ2-5, with TRBD2 matching 9 bases. Germline lookup yields CDR1 MNHEY and CDR2 SVGEGT. The CDR3 runs to 15 residues. V gave up 4 bases and J gave up 4 bases; unmatched junction bases: 7. CDR3 nucleotide sequence: TGTGCCAGCAGTTTTAGCGGGGGCCCCCTAGAGACCCAGTACTTC. It yields the protein CASSFSGGPLETQYF.

The CDR3 region has the DNA TGTGCCAGCAGCCGGGACGATTTTATCGCCAACGTCCTGACTTTC. This sequence encodes CASSRDDFIANVLTF. The chain uses TRBV6-5 and TRBJ2-6; D tentatively fits TRBD1 or TRBD2 (5 bases each). This CDR3 has 15 amino acids. The V end lost 6 bases, the J end lost 7 bases, and 16 bases lay between the germline ends. Germline lookup yields CDR1 MNHEY and CDR2 SVGAGI.

This clonotype was seen more than once but under ten times. This chain links TRBV18 with TRBJ2-1; no clear D gene. The V gene's germline CDR1 is KGHSH and CDR2 LQKENI. The CDR3 sequence is 11 residues long. Trimming cost V 5 bases and J 5 bases, with 4 bases left between them. The CDR3 spells CASSANNEQFF. In nucleotides, the CDR3 is TGTGCCAGCTCAGCGAACAATGAGCAGTTCTTC.

This chain joins TRBV25-1 and TRBJ2-7; the D gene is possibly TRBD2 (6 bases). The germline CDR1 and CDR2 sequences are MGHDK and SYGVNS. CDR3 length: 15 residues. Trimming took 2 bases from V and 4 from J, leaving 15 bases between them. The CDR3 sequence is CASSEGGTPPYEQYF. CDR3 DNA: TGTGCCAGCAGTGAAGGGGGGACTCCTCCATACGAGCAGTACTTC.

This rearrangement joins TRBV30 to TRBJ2-1; no definite D call. The CDR3 is 13 residues long. CDR1 GTSNPN and CDR2 SVGIG come from the germline V gene (reference sequence). V gave up 4 bases and J gave up 5 bases, with 12 bases separating them. Written as DNA, the CDR3 is TGTGCCTGGACCGGGTTAGGTCACAATGAGCAGTTCTTC. Protein: CAWTGLGHNEQFF.

The V gene is TRBV15, the J gene TRBJ1-2, with TRBD1 identical over 10 bases. J was trimmed by 5 bases and V by 1 base; bases with no gene match: 1. Germline CDR1 reads LNHNV; CDR2 reads YYDKDF (reference sequence). There are 14 residues in the CDR3. The CDR3 protein is CATSRGQGAYGYTF. For the CDR3, the DNA is TGTGCCACCAGCAGAGGACAGGGGGCATATGGCTACACCTTC.

The chain employs TRBV20-1 and TRBJ2-5, with 9 bases identical to TRBD2. This CDR3 contains 16 residues. Germline values: CDR1 DFQATT, CDR2 SNEGSKA (reference sequence). The V and J ends lost 5 bases and 4 bases, in that order; junction bases with no gene match: 14. This chain's CDR3 is CSASGLASASGETQYF. The CDR3 DNA reads as TGCAGTGCTTCTGGACTAGCGAGCGCAAGCGGAGAGACCCAGTACTTC.

This clonotype turned up a few times. This chain connects TRBV20-1 to TRBJ1-2; D perhaps matches TRBD1 (5 bases). V shed 0 bases and J shed 6 bases, with 14 bases lying between them. The germline gives CDR1 DFQATT, CDR2 SNEGSKA (reference sequence). The CDR3 consists of 14 residues. DNA of the CDR3: TGCAGTGCTAGAGATGGGTCGGGGACCCATGGCTACACCTTC. Amino acid sequence: CSARDGSGTHGYTF.

This clonotype was found once. The CDR3, as DNA: TGTGCCAGCAGTTACGGAGGGGGCAATTCACCCCTCCACTTT. It translates to CASSYGGGNSPLHF. This rearrangement joins TRBV6-6 to TRBJ1-6; TRBD1 matches at 7 bases. Per germline, CDR1 MNHNY and CDR2 SVGAGI (reference sequence). V shed 2 bases and J 7 bases; nucleotides not matched to a gene: 2. This CDR3 region has 14 residues.

Only a few counts were recorded for this clonotype. The V and J genes are TRBV5-1 and TRBJ2-5; no clear D gene. Between the trimmed V and J ends, which lost 3 bases and 3 bases, there was a span of 12 bases. The CDR3 consists of 14 residues. Per germline, CDR1 SGHRS and CDR2 YFSETQ. In DNA, the CDR3 is TGCGCCAGCAGCTGGCGGCAGGTTAAAGAGACCCAGTACTTC. As protein: CASSWRQVKETQYF.

The rearrangement uses TRBV3-1 and TRBJ2-7, with 12 bases matching TRBD2. CDR1 LGHDT and CDR2 YNNKEL come from the germline V gene (reference sequence). The CDR3 runs 15 residues. J lost 0 bases, V lost 4 bases, and 1 base had no gene match. Written as DNA, the CDR3 is TGTGCCAGCAGCCGGACTAGCGGGGCCTCCTACGAGCAGTACTTC. It encodes CASSRTSGASYEQYF.

J is TRBJ2-7 and V is TRBV5-1; the match to TRBD1 covers 8 bases. From germline, CDR1 is SGHRS and CDR2 YFSETQ. The CDR3 consists of 15 residues. Trimming cost V 4 bases and J 3 bases; bases outside gene matches: 9. The CDR3 DNA follows: TGCGCCAGCAGCCCACACGGGACAGGTGTCTACGAGCAGTACTTC. Residues: CASSPHGTGVYEQYF.

The chain employs TRBV12-3 or TRBV12-4 and TRBJ2-3; 10 bases are shared with TRBD2. The CDR3 has 16 residues. The J segment lost 7 bases and the V segment lost 5 bases, leaving 12 bases of the junction unmatched. CDR3: CASSPRGRAGGHTQYF. CDR3 DNA sequence: TGTGCCAGCAGTCCGCGAGGCAGAGCGGGGGGGCATACGCAGTATTTT.

With respect to this clonotype: A junction end diverges from the germline sequence, so it may reflect a read error. This chain joins TRBV30 and TRBJ2-4; D is perhaps TRBD1 or TRBD2 (5 bases each). The CDR3 spans 12 residues. Germline loops: CDR1 GTSNPN, CDR2 SVGIG (reference sequence). The CDR3 bases are TGTGCCGGGAGTATTTTAGGGGACATTCAGTACTTC. This sequence encodes CAGSILGDIQYF.

This clonotype was counted a few times. The chain joins TRBV27 to TRBJ2-1; TRBD1 agrees at 7 bases. Trimming cost V 5 bases and J 7 bases; bases outside gene matches: 14. CDR1 is MNHEY, CDR2 SMNVEV, per germline (reference sequence). The CDR3 loop spans 16 amino acids. This CDR3 reads CASSTPGPGGPNEQFF. The CDR3 DNA reads as TGTGCCAGCAGTACCCCGGGACCAGGGGGACCTAATGAGCAGTTCTTC.

The rearrangement uses TRBV3-1 and TRBJ2-3; 8 bases are shared with TRBD2. Germline V gives CDR1 LGHDT, CDR2 YNNKEL (reference sequence). The CDR3 length is 15 residues. Germline trimming cut 1 base from V and 4 bases from J; bases unmatched to any gene: 4. The CDR3 reads CASSQAGGPADTQYF. The CDR3 coding sequence is TGTGCCAGCAGCCAAGCGGGGGGGCCAGCAGATACGCAGTATTTT.

The CDR3 spells CASSAAGLAAEQYF. The CDR3 bases are TGTGCCAGCTCCGCCGCCGGACTAGCGGCCGAGCAGTACTTC. The chain employs TRBV7-9 and TRBJ2-4; TRBD2 matches 10 bases. The end of the DNA fits TRBJ2-7 better, so the J call may be wrong. This CDR3 is built from 14 residues. Germline CDR1 is SEHNR and CDR2 is FQNEAQ (reference sequence).

This chain connects TRBV10-3 to TRBJ2-3; a possible D gene is TRBD2 (5 bases). The germline V gene has CDR1 ENHRY and CDR2 SYGVKD. With 9 bases removed from V and 0 bases from J, the gap between germline ends came to 7 bases. The CDR3 is made up of 12 amino acids. In DNA form, the CDR3 reads TGTGCCATGGGAGCTAGCACAGATACGCAGTATTTT. Translated: CAMGASTDTQYF.

In its sample, this clonotype was seen once. The chain uses TRBV9 and TRBJ2-1; 10 bases map to TRBD2. With V trimmed by 4 bases and J by 7 bases, 11 bases remained unmatched. In germline, CDR1 is SGDLS, CDR2 YYNGEE. This CDR3 contains 16 residues. CDR3 protein: CASSSRDEREGNEQFF. The CDR3 nucleotides are TGTGCCAGCAGCTCCAGAGACGAGCGGGAGGGGAATGAGCAGTTCTTC. Full variable domain (rest looked up from reference TRBV9 and TRBJ2-1): DSGVTQTPKHLITATGQRVTLRCSPRSGDLSVYWYQQSLDQGLQFLIQYYNGEERAKGNILERFSAQQFPDLHSELNLSSLELGDSALYFCASSSRDEREGNEQFFGPGTRLTVL.

CDR3: CASRDAGQGLNQPQHF. The CDR3 DNA reads as TGTGCCAGCAGAGACGCGGGACAGGGCCTCAATCAGCCCCAGCATTTT. The chain employs TRBV28 and TRBJ1-5; 9 bases fit TRBD1. Germline assignment: CDR1 MDHEN and CDR2 SYDVKM. The junction had 9 bases not matched to a gene; V was cut back by 6 bases and J by 3 bases. The CDR3 spans 16 residues.

The chain has TRBV29-1 and TRBJ2-5; tentatively, D is TRBD2 (5 bases). CDR1 SQVTM and CDR2 ANQGSEA come from the germline V gene. The CDR3 loop spans 13 amino acids. Trimming stripped 7 bases from V and 11 bases from J, with 23 bases between. The CDR3 nucleotides are TGCAGCGCCCCCAGGCGGGCCGGGGTTGAGCAGTACTTC. Translation gives CSAPRRAGVEQYF.

The chain recombines TRBV7-3 with TRBJ2-3; 8 bases match TRBD2. V gave up 3 bases and J gave up 4 bases; unmatched junction bases: 9. This CDR3 comprises 16 residues. Germline CDR1 SGHTA, CDR2 FQGTGA. The CDR3: CASSFRSGVGPDTQYF. The CDR3 nucleotides are TGTGCCAGCAGCTTCCGTAGCGGGGTGGGTCCAGATACGCAGTATTTT.

The genes are TRBV6-2 or TRBV6-3 and TRBJ1-5; no reliable D call. The germline gives CDR1 MNHEY, CDR2 SVGEGT. The CDR3 length is 15 residues. The V end lost 5 bases, the J end lost 7 bases, and 18 bases lay between the germline ends. DNA of the CDR3: TGTGCCAGCAGTACCGACCCCCCACAAATGCAGCCCCAGCATTTT. Translation gives CASSTDPPQMQPQHF.

This clonotype has a count of ten or more. The chain carries TRBV24-1 and TRBJ2-2; 9 nucleotides match TRBD1. With V trimmed by 5 bases and J by 1 base, 7 bases remained unmatched. Germline V gene data show CDR1 as KGHDR and CDR2 as SFDVKD. The CDR3 has 17 amino acids. The DNA for the CDR3 is TGTGCCACCAGTGGCATCTGGGGACAGGGGAACACCGGGGAGCTGTTTTTT. It specifies CATSGIWGQGNTGELFF.

In this sample, this clonotype turned up a few times. V usage is TRBV9 and J usage is TRBJ2-7; 12 nucleotides align to TRBD1. The CDR3 is made up of 15 amino acids. CDR1 SGDLS and CDR2 YYNGEE come from the germline V gene. J was trimmed by 6 bases and V by 4 bases; bases with no gene match: 8. The CDR3 spells CASSSRDRGLGEQYF. CDR3 DNA: TGTGCCAGCAGCTCCCGGGACAGGGGGCTTGGCGAGCAGTACTTC.

A few counts support this clonotype. The rearrangement links TRBV19 to TRBJ1-2; possible D gene TRBD1, 6 bases. The V gene lost 6 bases and the J gene lost 2 bases, with 13 bases spanning the gap. The CDR3 consists of 14 residues. The germline V gene encodes CDR1 LNHDA and CDR2 SQIVND (reference sequence). In nucleotides, the CDR3 is TGTGCCAGTAGACAGGGAGGATGGAACTATGGCTACACCTTC. Translating it yields CASRQGGWNYGYTF.

The CDR3 here is CASSLAGSNTEAFF. The CDR3 coding sequence is TGTGCCAGCAGCTTAGCAGGATCGAACACTGAAGCTTTCTTT. V and J are TRBV7-9 and TRBJ1-1; D is unresolved. The germline V gene has CDR1 SEHNR and CDR2 FQNEAQ (reference sequence). The CDR3 consists of 14 residues. Trimming pared 0 bases from V and 1 base from J, leaving 6 bases between.